Below, 21 T cell receptor beta chains from the same sample are listed, as sequenced in a study of blood T cell repertoires in COVID-19. Assay used: immunoSEQ multiplex PCR; TCRdb lists only in-frame clones, some missing. The sample yields around 290,000 clones, around 89% seen once. Sequencing was carried out using peripheral blood. The receptor set was obtained from a man between 40 and 49 years old with acute or convalescent COVID-19.

The chain combines TRBV24-1 with TRBJ2-2, with TRBD2 as a possible D gene (6 bases). This CDR3 comprises 18 residues. Trimming stripped 5 bases from V and 2 bases from J, with 20 bases between. CDR1 and CDR2 (germline): KGHDR, SFDVKD. CDR3 DNA sequence: TGTGCCACCAGTGGAGGGCGGGACGTAGCGGCAAACACCGGGGAGCTGTTTTTT. Translation: CATSGGRDVAANTGELFF.

The chain links TRBV6-5 to TRBJ1-6; 8 nucleotides line up with TRBD1. The germline CDR1 and CDR2 sequences are MNHEY and SVGAGI. The length of the CDR3 is 14 residues. V was pared by 2 bases and J by 10 bases, with 4 bases of the junction left unmatched. Written as DNA, the CDR3 is TGTGCCAGCAGTTACAACAGGGGGTACTCACCCCTCCACTTT. Translated: CASSYNRGYSPLHF.

The table lists this clone with a count of one. The chain recombines TRBV6-1 with TRBJ1-5; D unresolved. The CDR3 has 15 amino acids. V was trimmed by 1 base and J by 3 bases, leaving 10 bases between them. CDR1 and CDR2 (germline): MNHNS, SASEGT. As DNA, the CDR3 is TGTGCCAGCAGTGAAGGTAACAGTCCCAATCAGCCCCAGCATTTT. This gives the protein CASSEGNSPNQPQHF.

V usage is TRBV21-1 and J usage is TRBJ1-2; the D segment call TRBD1 is taken from the table without a DNA check. TRBV21-1 is flagged as a pseudogene. The CDR3 runs 17 residues. The CDR3 loop is CASTITLGVGISYGYTF. The CDR3 bases are TGTGCCAGCACCATCACCTTAGGGGTAGGGATCAGCTATGGCTACACCTTC.

J is TRBJ1-6 and V is TRBV7-2; 10 nucleotides match TRBD1. Germline V lookup: CDR1 SGHTA, CDR2 FQGNSA. The length of the CDR3 is 18 residues. Unmatched junction bases numbered 11, after V lost 5 bases and J lost 4 bases. The CDR3 here is CASSASLGQGFYNSPLHF. CDR3 sequence (DNA): TGTGCCAGCAGCGCGTCCTTGGGACAGGGGTTTTATAATTCACCCCTCCACTTT.

The V call is TRBV2, the J call TRBJ2-7; 9 nucleotides agree with TRBD1. The CDR3 spans 17 residues. Trimming cost V 0 bases and J 3 bases; bases outside gene matches: 9. Germline V gene lookup returns CDR1 SNHLY and CDR2 FYNNEI. The CDR3, as DNA: TGTGCCAGCAGTGAAGCGCCGTTTCTGACAGGGGGCTACGAGCAGTACTTC. This translates into CASSEAPFLTGGYEQYF.

The chain couples TRBV19 to TRBJ1-2; 8 nucleotides match TRBD1. This CDR3 has 14 residues. V gave up 5 bases and J gave up 3 bases; unmatched junction bases: 5. CDR1 and CDR2 (germline): LNHDA, SQIVND (reference sequence). CDR3 bases: TGTGCCAGTAGTTTCAGGGGGCAGGACTATGGCTACACCTTC. As protein: CASSFRGQDYGYTF.

The J gene is TRBJ1-4, the V gene TRBV5-4; TRBD1 aligns across 7 bases. Germline trimming cut 2 bases from V and 7 bases from J; bases unmatched to any gene: 2. This CDR3 spans 13 amino acids. Germline V gives CDR1 SGHNT, CDR2 YYREEE (reference sequence). CDR3 in DNA: TGTGCCAGCAGCTTAGACAGGGCTGAAAAACTGTTTTTT. It is translated as CASSLDRAEKLFF.

This clone was counted a few times. The rearrangement links TRBV2 to TRBJ1-4, with unresolved D. The CDR3 has 13 amino acids. Per the germline V gene, CDR1 is SNHLY and CDR2 is FYNNEI. V lost 4 bases to trimming and J lost 8 bases, with 11 bases between them. CDR3 region: CASSGRGREKLFF. CDR3 DNA sequence: TGTGCCAGCAGTGGCCGGGGTCGGGAAAAACTGTTTTTT.

This chain links TRBV7-9 with TRBJ1-1; 8 bases map to TRBD1. The CDR3 has 14 residues. J lost 3 bases, V lost 2 bases, and 2 bases had no gene match. Germline lookup yields CDR1 SEHNR and CDR2 FQNEAQ (reference sequence). The CDR3: CASSLLQGDTEAFF. The CDR3 nucleotides are TGTGCCAGCAGCTTATTACAGGGGGACACTGAAGCTTTCTTT. Drawing the rest from reference TRBV7-9 and TRBJ1-1, the complete variable domain is DTGVSQNPRHKITKRGQNVTFRCDPISEHNRLYWYRQTLGQGPEFLTYFQNEAQLEKSRLLSDRFSAERPKGSFSTLEIQRTEQGDSAMYLCASSLLQGDTEAFFGQGTRLTVV.

The J gene is TRBJ1-6, the V gene TRBV6-1; TRBD1 might be the D (6 bases). CDR1 and CDR2 (germline): MNHNS, SASEGT. The CDR3 sequence is 14 residues long. V gave up 3 bases and J gave up 7 bases, with 10 bases separating them. In nucleotides, the CDR3 is TGTGCCAGCAGTGACAGGGGAGGGAATTCACCCCTCCACTTT. Protein sequence: CASSDRGGNSPLHF.

The genes are TRBV24-1 and TRBJ2-3; 8 bases map to TRBD1. Germline V lookup: CDR1 KGHDR, CDR2 SFDVKD. The CDR3 sequence is 14 residues long. V lost 8 bases to trimming and J lost 3 bases; unmatched junction nucleotides: 6. The CDR3 loop is CATIHRGWTDTQYF. The CDR3 DNA is TGTGCCACCATCCACAGGGGGTGGACAGATACGCAGTATTTT.

The chain links TRBV2 to TRBJ1-5; 7 nucleotides align to TRBD1. The CDR3 spans 16 residues. J lost 1 base, V lost 8 bases, and 11 bases had no gene match. Per germline, CDR1 SNHLY and CDR2 FYNNEI. The CDR3 DNA sequence: TGTGCCAGCGACAGGGAACACTTTGGCAGCAATCAGCCCCAGCATTTT. It is translated as CASDREHFGSNQPQHF.

The sample holds one count of this clone. The gene calls are TRBV5-1 and TRBJ2-2; TRBD2 matches 11 bases. Per germline, CDR1 SGHRS and CDR2 YFSETQ. The length of the CDR3 is 16 residues. After removal of 2 bases from V and 3 bases from J, the junction contained 3 bases not matched to a gene. The CDR3 here is CASSLLAGAYTGELFF. The CDR3 DNA is TGCGCCAGCAGCTTACTAGCGGGAGCTTACACCGGGGAGCTGTTTTTT.

The rearrangement uses TRBV3-1 (or the pseudogene TRBV3-2) and TRBJ1-4; D might be TRBD1 (5 bases). V lost 2 bases, J lost 11 bases, and 9 bases lay in between. This CDR3 spans 12 amino acids. Germline CDR1 LGHDT, CDR2 YNNKEL (reference sequence). DNA for the CDR3: TGTGCCAGCAGCCAACCTGGGGGGAAACTGTTTTTT. Its translation is CASSQPGGKLFF.

J is TRBJ1-5 and V is TRBV5-5; no clear D. Per the germline V gene, CDR1 is SGHKS and CDR2 is YYEKEE (reference sequence). This CDR3 is built from 18 residues. V was clipped by 0 bases and J by 0 bases, with 16 bases between them. The CDR3 loop reads CASSLAEGGYSSNQPQHF. The CDR3 region has the DNA TGTGCCAGCAGCTTGGCGGAGGGAGGGTACTCTAGCAATCAGCCCCAGCATTTT.

The genes are TRBV19 and TRBJ1-1, with D perhaps matching TRBD1 (6 bases). The V and J ends lost 10 bases and 3 bases respectively, with 18 bases between them. The CDR3 spans 14 residues. Germline lookup yields CDR1 LNHDA and CDR2 SQIVND (reference sequence). The CDR3 protein is CATQTGQQHTEAFF. The CDR3 nucleotides are TGTGCCACCCAGACTGGACAGCAGCACACTGAAGCTTTCTTT.

The genes are TRBV19 and TRBJ1-1; a weak D match, TRBD1 (6 bases). In germline, CDR1 is LNHDA, CDR2 SQIVND (reference sequence). Trimming stripped 8 bases from V and 2 bases from J, with 12 bases between. The CDR3 consists of 13 residues. The CDR3 sequence is CASGHRENTEAFF. For the CDR3, the DNA is TGTGCCAGTGGGCACAGGGAAAACACTGAAGCTTTCTTT.

The chain recombines TRBV19 with TRBJ1-5; no clear D gene. The CDR3 has 16 residues. V was trimmed by 5 bases and J by 2 bases, leaving 16 bases between them. CDR1 is LNHDA and CDR2 is SQIVND in the germline V gene (reference sequence). The CDR3 bases are TGTGCCAGTAGTTCTCAATCCGGGGTTCGCAATCAGCCCCAGCATTTT. Encoded protein: CASSSQSGVRNQPQHF.

The rearrangement links TRBV5-1 to TRBJ2-7; 10 nucleotides line up with TRBD1. The CDR3 extends over 14 amino acids. The trim removed 6 bases at V and 4 bases at J, leaving 7 bases unmatched. The germline V gene has CDR1 SGHRS and CDR2 YFSETQ. CDR3 in amino acids: CASNLGQGVYEQYF. CDR3 in DNA: TGCGCCAGCAACCTCGGACAGGGGGTGTACGAGCAGTACTTC.

The chain combines TRBV2 with TRBJ1-3, with D uncertain. Germline CDR1 reads SNHLY; CDR2 reads FYNNEI. V lost 6 bases and J lost 0, with 9 bases in between. The CDR3 is 14 residues long. The CDR3 spells CASSPGGSGNTIYF. The CDR3, as DNA: TGTGCCAGCAGCCCTGGCGGCTCTGGAAACACCATATATTTT.